This T cell receptor (beta chain) stems from a study of T cell changes during pregnancy in multiple sclerosis. Sequenced by immunoSEQ multiplex PCR; TCRdb stores in-frame clones only, minus some. The sample has about 100,000 clones; roughly 90% are singletons. V lost 4 bases to trimming and J lost 6 bases; unmatched junction nucleotides: 6. From germline, CDR1 is MRHNA and CDR2 SNTAGT. CDR3 length: 14 residues. The genes are TRBV6-4 and TRBJ2-1, with 7 bases identical to TRBD2. The source was peripheral blood, collected after pregnancy. This sequence was found in a female donor with multiple sclerosis, enrolled in a pregnancy study. The CDR3 here is CASSAGGGGNEQFF. The CDR3 DNA follows: TGTGCCAGCAGTGCGGGGGGTGGAGGCAATGAGCAGTTCTTC.